This T cell receptor (beta chain) was identified during a study of beta chain features in type 1 diabetes. General observations from the study: Patients' naive, central memory and regulatory TCRB repertoires appeared more alike than those of healthy donors.

Every isolated RNA sample was fully reverse transcribed, so sequencing captured expressed TCRB transcripts. Measured with immunoSEQ multiplex PCR; TCRdb has only the in-frame clones, and not every one. The data contain 900,000 or so clones, under 20% of them singletons. A single heparinised draw of roughly 0.11 L on average was taken per donor. This clone appeared a few times. Its antigen is as yet unknown. Trimming removed 5 bases at V and 0 bases at J, with 10 bases between. The germline V gene has CDR1 SEHNR and CDR2 FQNEAQ (reference sequence). This CDR3 comprises 14 residues. This TCR was sampled from a woman aged 18-29 years in good health. The sequenced sample consisted of naive CD4+ T cells from blood. V is TRBV7-9 and J is TRBJ2-5; TRBD2 is a possible D gene (5 bases). CDR3 in DNA: TGTGCCAGCAGCCCGGGCGGGTACCAAGAGACCCAGTACTTC. Encoded protein: CASSPGGYQETQYF.